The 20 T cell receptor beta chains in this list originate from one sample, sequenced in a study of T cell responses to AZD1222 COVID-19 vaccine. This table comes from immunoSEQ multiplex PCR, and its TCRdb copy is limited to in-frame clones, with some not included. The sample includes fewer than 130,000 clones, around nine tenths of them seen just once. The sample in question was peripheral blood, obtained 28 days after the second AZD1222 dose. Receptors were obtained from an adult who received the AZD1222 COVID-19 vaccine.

This CDR3 is CASSLVYGYTF. The CDR3 DNA reads TGTGCCAGCAGTCTAGTCTATGGCTACACCTTC. V usage is TRBV5-8 and J usage is TRBJ1-2; no reliable D call. Germline V gene sequence: CDR1 SGHTS, CDR2 YDEGEE. The CDR3 covers 11 residues. V was cut by 5 bases and J by 4 bases, with 6 bases left in between.

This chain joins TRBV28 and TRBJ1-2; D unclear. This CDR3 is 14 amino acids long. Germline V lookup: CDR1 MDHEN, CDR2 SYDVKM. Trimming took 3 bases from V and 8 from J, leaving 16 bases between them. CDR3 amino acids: CASSLSLAIVGYTF. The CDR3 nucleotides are TGTGCCAGCAGTTTGAGCTTAGCGATAGTCGGCTACACCTTC.

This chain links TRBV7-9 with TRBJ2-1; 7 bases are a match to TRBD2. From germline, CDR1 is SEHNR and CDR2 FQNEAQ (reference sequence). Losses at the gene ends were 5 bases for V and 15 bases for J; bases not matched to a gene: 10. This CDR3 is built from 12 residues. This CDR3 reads CASSPPYSGLFF. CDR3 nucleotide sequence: TGTGCCAGCAGCCCCCCTTATAGCGGGCTGTTCTTC.

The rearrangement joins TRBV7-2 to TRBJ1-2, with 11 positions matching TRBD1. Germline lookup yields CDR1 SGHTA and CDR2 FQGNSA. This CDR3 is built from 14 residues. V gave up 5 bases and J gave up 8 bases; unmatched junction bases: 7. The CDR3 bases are TGTGCCAGCAGCCATCTGGACAGGGGGCCGGGCTACACCTTC. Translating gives CASSHLDRGPGYTF.

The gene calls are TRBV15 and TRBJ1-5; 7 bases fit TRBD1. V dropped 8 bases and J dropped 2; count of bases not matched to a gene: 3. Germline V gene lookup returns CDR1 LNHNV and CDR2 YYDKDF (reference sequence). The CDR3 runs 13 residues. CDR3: CATADRGNQPQHF. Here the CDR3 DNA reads TGTGCCACCGCCGACAGGGGCAATCAGCCCCAGCATTTT. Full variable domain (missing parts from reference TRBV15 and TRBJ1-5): DAMVIQNPRYQVTQFGKPVTLSCSQTLNHNVMYWYQQKSSQAPKLLFHYYDKDFNNEADTPDNFQSRRPNTSFCFLDIRSPGLGDTAMYLCATADRGNQPQHFGDGTRLSIL.

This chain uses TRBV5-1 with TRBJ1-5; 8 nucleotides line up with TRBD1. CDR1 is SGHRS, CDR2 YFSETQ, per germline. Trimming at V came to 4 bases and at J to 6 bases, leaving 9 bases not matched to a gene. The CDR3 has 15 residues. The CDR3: CASSLQGEKGQPQHF. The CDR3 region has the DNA TGCGCCAGCAGCCTACAGGGGGAAAAGGGTCAGCCCCAGCATTTT.

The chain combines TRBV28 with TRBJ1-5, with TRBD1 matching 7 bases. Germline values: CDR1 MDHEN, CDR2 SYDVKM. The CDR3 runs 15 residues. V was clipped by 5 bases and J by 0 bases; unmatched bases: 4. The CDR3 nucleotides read TGTGCCAGCAGTGGGGACAGCCTTAGCAATCAGCCCCAGCATTTT. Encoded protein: CASSGDSLSNQPQHF.

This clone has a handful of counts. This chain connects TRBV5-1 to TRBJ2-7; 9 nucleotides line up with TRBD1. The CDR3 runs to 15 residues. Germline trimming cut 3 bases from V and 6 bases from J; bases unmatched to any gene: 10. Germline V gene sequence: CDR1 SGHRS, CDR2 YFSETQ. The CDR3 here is CASSWDPGQGLEQYF. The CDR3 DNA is TGCGCCAGCAGCTGGGACCCGGGACAGGGTCTCGAGCAGTACTTC.

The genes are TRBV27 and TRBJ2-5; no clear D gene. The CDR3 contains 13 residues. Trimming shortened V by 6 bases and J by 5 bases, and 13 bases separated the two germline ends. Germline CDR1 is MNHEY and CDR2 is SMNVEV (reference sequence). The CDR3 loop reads CASRFSGGETQYF. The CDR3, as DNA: TGTGCCAGCAGATTCTCCGGTGGGGAGACCCAGTACTTC.

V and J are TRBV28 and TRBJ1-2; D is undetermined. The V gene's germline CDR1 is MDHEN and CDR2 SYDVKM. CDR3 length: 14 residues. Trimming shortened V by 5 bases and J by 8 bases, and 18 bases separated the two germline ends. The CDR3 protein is CASSREREVGGYTF. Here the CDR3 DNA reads TGTGCCAGCAGTAGGGAGAGGGAAGTGGGGGGCTACACCTTC.

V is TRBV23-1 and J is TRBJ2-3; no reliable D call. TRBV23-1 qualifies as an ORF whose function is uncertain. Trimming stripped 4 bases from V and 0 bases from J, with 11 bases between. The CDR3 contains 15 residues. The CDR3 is CASSLFPLSTDTQYF. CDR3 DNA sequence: TGCGCCAGCAGTCTCTTTCCCTTAAGCACAGATACGCAGTATTTT.

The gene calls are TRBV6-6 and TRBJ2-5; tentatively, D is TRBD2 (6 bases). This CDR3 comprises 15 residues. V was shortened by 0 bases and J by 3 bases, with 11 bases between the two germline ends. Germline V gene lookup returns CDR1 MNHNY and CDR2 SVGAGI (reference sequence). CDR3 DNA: TGTGCCAGCAGTTACTCGTACCCGGGGGAAGAGACCCAGTACTTC. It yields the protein CASSYSYPGEETQYF.

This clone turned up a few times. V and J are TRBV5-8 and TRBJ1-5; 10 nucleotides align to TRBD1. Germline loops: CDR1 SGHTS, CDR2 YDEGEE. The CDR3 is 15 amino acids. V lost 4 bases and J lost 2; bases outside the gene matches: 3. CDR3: CASSPGTGGNQPQHF. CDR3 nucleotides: TGTGCCAGCAGCCCCGGGACAGGGGGCAATCAGCCCCAGCATTTT.

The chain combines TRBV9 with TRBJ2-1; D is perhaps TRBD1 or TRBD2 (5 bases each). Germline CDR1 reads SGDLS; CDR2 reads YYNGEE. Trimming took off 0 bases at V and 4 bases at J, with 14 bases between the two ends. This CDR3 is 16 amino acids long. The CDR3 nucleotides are TGTGCCAGCAGCGTAGATGGGGACGGAACATACAATGAGCAGTTCTTC. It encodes CASSVDGDGTYNEQFF.

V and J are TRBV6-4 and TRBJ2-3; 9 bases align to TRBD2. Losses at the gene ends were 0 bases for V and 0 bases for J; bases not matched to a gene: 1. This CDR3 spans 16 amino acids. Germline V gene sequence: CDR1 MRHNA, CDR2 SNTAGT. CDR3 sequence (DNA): TGTGCCAGCAGTGACTCGGGACTAGCTAGCACAGATACGCAGTATTTT. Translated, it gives CASSDSGLASTDTQYF.

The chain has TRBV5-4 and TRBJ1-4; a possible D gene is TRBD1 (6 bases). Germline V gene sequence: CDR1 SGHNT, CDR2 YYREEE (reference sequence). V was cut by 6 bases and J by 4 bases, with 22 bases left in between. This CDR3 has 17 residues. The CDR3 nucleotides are TGTGCCAGCACCTCTCGAGCTTCCGGGGGCCTTAATGAAAAACTGTTTTTT. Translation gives CASTSRASGGLNEKLFF.

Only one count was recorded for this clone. This chain's CDR3 is CASSIQGTNYGYTF. CDR3 nucleotides: TGTGCCAGTAGTATCCAGGGGACTAACTATGGCTACACCTTC. The V call is TRBV19, the J call TRBJ1-2, with TRBD1 as a possible D gene (6 bases). This CDR3 contains 14 residues. The V gene lost 3 bases and the J gene lost 0 bases, with 8 bases spanning the gap. Germline V gene sequence: CDR1 LNHDA, CDR2 SQIVND (reference sequence). The entire variable domain, with the rest obtained from reference TRBV19 and TRBJ1-2, is as follows: DGGITQSPKYLFRKEGQNVTLSCEQNLNHDAMYWYRQDPGQGLRLIYYSQIVNDFQKGDIAEGYSVSREKKESFPLTVTSAQKNPTAFYLCASSIQGTNYGYTFGSGTRLTVV.

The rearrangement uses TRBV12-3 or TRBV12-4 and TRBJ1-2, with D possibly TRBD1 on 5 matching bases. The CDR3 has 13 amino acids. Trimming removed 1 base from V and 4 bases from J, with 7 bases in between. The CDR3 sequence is CASSLGQLYGYTF. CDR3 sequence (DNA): TGTGCCAGCAGTTTAGGACAGCTCTATGGCTACACCTTC.

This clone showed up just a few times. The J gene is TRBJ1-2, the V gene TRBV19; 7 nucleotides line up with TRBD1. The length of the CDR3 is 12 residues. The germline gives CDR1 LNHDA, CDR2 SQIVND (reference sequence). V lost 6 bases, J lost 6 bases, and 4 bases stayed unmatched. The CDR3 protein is CASSDRADGYTF. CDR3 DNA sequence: TGTGCCAGTAGCGACAGGGCTGATGGCTACACCTTC.

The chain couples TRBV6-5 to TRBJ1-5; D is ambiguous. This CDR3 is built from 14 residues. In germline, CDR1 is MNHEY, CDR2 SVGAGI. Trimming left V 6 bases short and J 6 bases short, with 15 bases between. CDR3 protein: CASSDKEGAQPQHF. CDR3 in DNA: TGTGCCAGCAGCGACAAGGAGGGTGCTCAGCCCCAGCATTTT.